This T cell receptor beta chain came from a study of T cell changes during pregnancy in multiple sclerosis. TCRdb's table, derived via immunoSEQ multiplex PCR, lists solely in-frame clones and lacks some. The sample lists about 67,000 clones; approximately 89% were seen once. The CDR3 is 14 amino acids. Germline CDR1 and CDR2: MRHNA and SNTAGT. The junction had 4 bases not matched to a gene; V was cut back by 6 bases and J by 0 bases. The sample was peripheral blood, taken in the second trimester of pregnancy. This chain joins TRBV6-4 and TRBJ1-2; the match to TRBD1 covers 7 bases. The receptor was derived from a female donor with multiple sclerosis, enrolled in a pregnancy study. The CDR3 DNA sequence: TGTGCCAGCAGCCCGGGACAGCCTAACTATGGCTACACCTTC. Protein product: CASSPGQPNYGYTF.